Each of the 11 T cell receptor beta chains below was sequenced from the same sample in a study of OX40 agonist ivuxolimab in advanced cancers. Clones were read by immunoSEQ multiplex PCR, and TCRdb kept only the in-frame ones, dropping some. The sample includes almost 65,000 clones, 65% to 90% seen only once; the top ten take 0.7%. Sample: CD4+ or CD8+ T cells sorted from blood, taken in a trial of the OX40 agonist ivuxolimab. The source of these receptors is an adult with an advanced solid tumor such as melanoma, head and neck, liver or kidney cancer.

The chain joins TRBV15 to TRBJ2-1, with TRBD2 identical over 10 bases. This CDR3 contains 14 residues. V shed 6 bases, J shed 7 bases, and the junction held 6 bases outside the gene matches. The V gene's germline CDR1 is LNHNV and CDR2 YYDKDF (reference sequence). The chain's CDR3 is CATSWSGGANEQFF. CDR3 nucleotide sequence: TGTGCCACCAGTTGGAGCGGGGGGGCGAATGAGCAGTTCTTC.

This chain connects TRBV14 to TRBJ2-3; TRBD1 or TRBD2 may be the D gene (5 bases each). The CDR3 extends over 16 amino acids. The V end lost 0 bases, the J end lost 6 bases, and 16 bases lay between the germline ends. From germline, CDR1 is SGHDN and CDR2 FVKESK. The CDR3 DNA sequence: TGTGCCAGCAGCCAAGATCGGGGTCGAGGGGTGGATACGCAGTATTTT. Its translation: CASSQDRGRGVDTQYF.

The chain has TRBV7-2 and TRBJ2-1, with 7 bases fitting TRBD1. The V segment lost 1 base and the J segment 0 bases; nucleotides outside the gene matches: 0. The CDR3 has 15 residues. CDR1 and CDR2 from the germline V gene are SGHTA and FQGNSA. The chain's CDR3 is CASSLGTGSYNEQFF. In nucleotides, the CDR3 is TGTGCCAGCAGCTTAGGGACAGGCTCCTACAATGAGCAGTTCTTC.

The chain combines TRBV5-4 with TRBJ1-2; D is possibly TRBD1 (5 bases). V was clipped by 0 bases and J by 4 bases, with 10 bases between them. Germline V gene data show CDR1 as SGHNT and CDR2 as YYREEE (reference sequence). The CDR3 length is 14 residues. Written as DNA, the CDR3 is TGTGCCAGCAGCTTGGCCGGGAGGGGCTATGGCTACACCTTC. Translation gives CASSLAGRGYGYTF.

J is TRBJ2-3 and V is TRBV5-6; D not resolved. CDR1 is SGHDT, CDR2 YYEEEE, per germline. Trimming left V 2 bases short and J 5 bases short, with 9 bases between. CDR3 length: 13 amino acids. CDR3 residues: CASSLTYGDTQYF. The CDR3 DNA reads as TGTGCCAGCAGCTTAACCTACGGAGATACGCAGTATTTT.

Written as DNA, the CDR3 is TGTGCCAGCAGCTTCGTCGGGGATGAGCAGTTCTTC. It encodes CASSFVGDEQFF. V and J are TRBV7-9 and TRBJ2-1; perhaps TRBD2 as D (5 bases). This CDR3 region has 12 residues. CDR1 is SEHNR and CDR2 is FQNEAQ in the germline V gene (reference sequence). V lost 3 bases and J 8 bases, leaving 8 bases between the germline ends.

CDR3 region: CASSLDAGTGHNYGYTF. Here the CDR3 DNA reads TGTGCCAGCAGCTTAGATGCGGGGACAGGGCACAACTATGGCTACACCTTC. The chain couples TRBV11-2 to TRBJ1-2, with 9 bases aligning to TRBD1. V was clipped by 0 bases and J by 2 bases; unmatched bases: 7. The CDR3 runs to 17 residues. The germline gives CDR1 SGHAT, CDR2 FQNNGV. Full variable domain (outside the CDR3, taken from reference TRBV11-2 and TRBJ1-2): EAGVAQSPRYKIIEKRQSVAFWCNPISGHATLYWYQQILGQGPKLLIQFQNNGVVDDSQLPKDRFSAERLKGVDSTLKIQPAKLEDSAVYLCASSLDAGTGHNYGYTFGSGTRLTVV.

V gene TRBV5-6 combines with J gene TRBJ1-2; 8 nucleotides match TRBD1. Germline V CDR1 and CDR2: SGHDT, YYEEEE. V shed 4 bases and J 8 bases; nucleotides not matched to a gene: 4. CDR3 size: 12 residues. The CDR3 region is CASSGQGQGYTF. CDR3 coding DNA: TGTGCCAGCAGCGGACAGGGTCAAGGCTACACCTTC.

This clone was picked up a small number of times. This chain links TRBV6-1 with TRBJ1-2; 7 bases agree with TRBD1. V was pared by 10 bases and J by 4 bases, with 6 bases of the junction left unmatched. CDR1 and CDR2 (germline): MNHNS, SASEGT. There are 12 residues in the CDR3. In nucleotides, the CDR3 is TGTGCCACCCGGGACAGCGCCTATGGCTACACCTTC. Translation gives CATRDSAYGYTF.

The gene calls are TRBV6-1 and TRBJ1-2; TRBD1 is a possible D gene (6 bases). The CDR3 consists of 13 residues. V lost 6 bases to trimming and J lost 4 bases, with 12 bases between them. Germline V gene sequence: CDR1 MNHNS, CDR2 SASEGT. The CDR3, as DNA: TGTGCCAGCAGCCCCCAGGGGTTCTATGGCTACACCTTC. Translated: CASSPQGFYGYTF.

V gene TRBV18 combines with J gene TRBJ2-5, with TRBD2 matching over 13 bases. CDR1 KGHSH and CDR2 LQKENI come from the germline V gene. CDR3 length equals 18 residues. J gave up 0 bases and V 4 bases, and 8 bases lay outside the gene matches. The CDR3 bases are TGTGCCAGCTCACGGCGGACTAGCGGGGGCCAGTACCAAGAGACCCAGTACTTC. It yields the protein CASSRRTSGGQYQETQYF.